This TCR beta chain was recorded in a study of control samples from healthy donors and cancer patients. Data came from immunoSEQ multiplex PCR; TCRdb stores just in-frame clones and leaves some out. The sample includes over 150,000 clones, 94% of them seen just once. Germline CDR1 ENHRY, CDR2 SYGVKD. The V end was cut by 3 bases, the J end by 0 bases, with 9 bases between. The CDR3 sequence is 15 residues long. The sample consisted of PBMCs. The sequence was obtained from a man between 60 and 75 years old with colorectal cancer. The genes are TRBV10-3 and TRBJ1-3; no clear D. CDR3 protein: CAISDPERSGNTIYF. Here the CDR3 DNA reads TGTGCCATCAGTGACCCAGAGCGCTCTGGAAACACCATATATTTT.